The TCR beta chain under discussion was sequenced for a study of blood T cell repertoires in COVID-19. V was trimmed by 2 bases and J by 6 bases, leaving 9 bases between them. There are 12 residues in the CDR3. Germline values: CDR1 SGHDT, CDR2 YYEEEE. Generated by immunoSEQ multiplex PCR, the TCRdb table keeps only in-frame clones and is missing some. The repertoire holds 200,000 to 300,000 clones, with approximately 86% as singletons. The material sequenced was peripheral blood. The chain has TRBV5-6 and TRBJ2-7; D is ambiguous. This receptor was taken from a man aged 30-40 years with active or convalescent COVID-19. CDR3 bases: TGTGCCAGCAGCTTATCAGGCCTCGAGCAGTACTTC. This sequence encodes CASSLSGLEQYF. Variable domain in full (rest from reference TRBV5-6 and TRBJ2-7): DAGVTQSPTHLIKTRGQQVTLRCSPKSGHDTVSWYQQALGQGPQFIFQYYEEEERQRGNFPDRFSGHQFPNYSSELNVNALLLGDSALYLCASSLSGLEQYFGPGTRLTVT.